The clone carrying this TCR beta chain was picked up one time. This record belongs to a study of cytomegalovirus exposure and HLA in healthy donors. On the study more broadly: There were a few hundred genotyped donors. Of these, about 81% fell in the genetic ancestry cluster associated with self-reported Caucasian donors.

This PCR relied on a set of 60 Vbeta primers and 13 Jbeta primers. Sequencing was performed with immunoSEQ multiplex PCR; in TCRdb, only in-frame clones are kept and a portion is missing. Of 60,000 to 65,000 clones in the sample, roughly 80% are singletons; the top ten hold roughly 23%. Trimming removed 0 bases from V and 7 bases from J, with 12 bases in between. CDR1 is LNHNV, CDR2 YYDKDF, per germline (reference sequence). The CDR3 consists of 14 residues. This receptor was identified in a woman in her thirties or forties in good health and CMV-seropositive. Sequencing used PBMCs. The J gene is TRBJ1-2, the V gene TRBV15; D is unclear. The CDR3 here is CATSRDRREVGYTF. Here the CDR3 DNA reads TGTGCCACCAGCAGAGATAGGAGGGAAGTTGGCTACACCTTC.